This TCR beta chain was recovered during a study of blood T cell repertoires in COVID-19. Study context: T cells, B-cell-depleted T cells, or PBMCs supplied cDNA or gDNA.

The data were produced by immunoSEQ multiplex PCR, yet TCRdb's version contains in-frame clones alone and is incomplete. The data show approximately 66,000 clones, about 90% seen once. The CDR3 is made up of 15 amino acids. The V end was cut by 8 bases, the J end by 4 bases, with 20 bases between. CDR1 is SNHLY, CDR2 FYNNEI, per germline. Sequencing was carried out using peripheral blood. The chain couples TRBV2 to TRBJ2-5; weak D call: TRBD1 (6 bases). The clonotype originates from a man in his fifties or sixties with acute or convalescent COVID-19. Written as DNA, the CDR3 is TGTGCCAGCGGGGCACAGGGTATTATAGGAGAGACCCAGTACTTC. Translated: CASGAQGIIGETQYF.